The 25 T cell receptor beta chains reported below all come from one sample, sequenced in a study of T cell responses to AZD1222 COVID-19 vaccine. Assay used: immunoSEQ multiplex PCR; TCRdb lists only in-frame clones, some missing. The sample includes around 140,000 clones, approximately 90% seen only once; the top ten take less than 1.3%. The specimen was peripheral blood, collected 28 days after the second AZD1222 dose. The source of these receptors is an adult who received the AZD1222 COVID-19 vaccine.

The rearrangement links TRBV6-5 to TRBJ1-1; D remains ambiguous. The CDR3 totals 14 residues. Trimming stripped 8 bases from V and 2 bases from J, with 15 bases between. From germline, CDR1 is MNHEY and CDR2 SVGAGI. The CDR3 region has the DNA TGTGCCAGCCTCATAGGGAGAAGTAACACTGAAGCTTTCTTT. Translated, it gives CASLIGRSNTEAFF.

The gene calls are TRBV20-1 and TRBJ2-5; D possibly matches TRBD1 or TRBD2 (6 bases each). With 6 bases removed from V and 10 bases from J, the gap between germline ends came to 12 bases. Germline CDR1 DFQATT, CDR2 SNEGSKA (reference sequence). The CDR3 spans 10 residues. CDR3 sequence reads: CSATRGVQYF. The DNA of the CDR3 is TGCAGTGCAACAAGGGGGGTCCAGTACTTC.

The V gene is TRBV3-1 (or the pseudogene TRBV3-2), the J gene TRBJ2-7; 11 bases agree with TRBD2. The length of the CDR3 is 14 residues. Germline trimming cut 1 base from V and 4 bases from J; bases unmatched to any gene: 0. From germline, CDR1 is LGHDT and CDR2 YNNKEL (reference sequence). The CDR3 sequence: CASSQVAGGYEQYF. CDR3 coding DNA: TGTGCCAGCAGCCAAGTAGCGGGAGGGTACGAGCAGTACTTC.

The V gene is TRBV2, the J gene TRBJ2-1; D is possibly TRBD1 (5 bases). The CDR3 runs to 15 residues. V was pared by 4 bases and J by 2 bases, with 12 bases between. Germline lookup yields CDR1 SNHLY and CDR2 FYNNEI. Here the CDR3 DNA reads TGTGCCAGCAGTGGGAAGGGGATGCCCTACAATGAGCAGTTCTTC. As protein: CASSGKGMPYNEQFF.

The chain uses TRBV27 and TRBJ2-1; TRBD1 is a possible D gene (5 bases). Per germline, CDR1 MNHEY and CDR2 SMNVEV (reference sequence). The CDR3 contains 12 residues. V lost 4 bases to trimming and J lost 10 bases, with 11 bases between them. CDR3 sequence reads: CASSSPPGEQFF. As DNA, the CDR3 is TGTGCCAGCAGTTCCCCTCCAGGGGAGCAGTTCTTC.

This chain joins TRBV28 and TRBJ2-2; TRBD2 is a possible D gene (6 bases). V shed 3 bases and J shed 0 bases, with 23 bases lying between them. From germline, CDR1 is MDHEN and CDR2 SYDVKM. The CDR3 contains 20 residues. Here the CDR3 DNA reads TGTGCCAGCAGTTTTTTGGGGTCTAGCGAAAAATATACGAACACCGGGGAGCTGTTTTTT. This gives the protein CASSFLGSSEKYTNTGELFF.

CDR3 sequence reads: CASSSFNLRGLRETQYF. Here the CDR3 DNA reads TGTGCCAGCAGCTCATTCAATCTCAGGGGGTTGAGGGAGACCCAGTACTTC. The chain recombines TRBV13 with TRBJ2-5; 7 bases agree with TRBD1. Germline V lookup: CDR1 PRHDT, CDR2 FYEKMQ (reference sequence). CDR3 length: 17 amino acids. The trim removed 4 bases at V and 5 bases at J, leaving 16 bases unmatched.

This chain connects TRBV4-1 to TRBJ2-7; 10 bases map to TRBD2. This CDR3 contains 14 residues. The V segment lost 4 bases and the J segment 3 bases; nucleotides outside the gene matches: 3. The germline gives CDR1 MGHRA, CDR2 YSYEKL. CDR3 residues: CASSPGTSVYEQYF. As DNA, the CDR3 is TGCGCCAGCAGCCCAGGGACTAGCGTCTACGAGCAGTACTTC.

This chain connects TRBV7-9 to TRBJ1-2; no firm D call. With 5 bases removed from V and 1 base from J, the gap between germline ends came to 11 bases. This CDR3 is built from 14 residues. Per the germline V gene, CDR1 is SEHNR and CDR2 is FQNEAQ (reference sequence). The CDR3 DNA is TGTGCCAGCAGCACTTTGACGGTTAACTATGGCTACACCTTC. It specifies CASSTLTVNYGYTF.

V gene TRBV9 combines with J gene TRBJ1-2, with TRBD1 identical over 7 bases. The V segment lost 2 bases and the J segment 4 bases; nucleotides outside the gene matches: 8. The V gene's germline CDR1 is SGDLS and CDR2 YYNGEE. The CDR3 runs 15 residues. CDR3 region: CASSVDRDPGYGYTF. In DNA form, the CDR3 reads TGTGCCAGCAGCGTCGACAGGGACCCGGGCTATGGCTACACCTTC.

V is TRBV3-1 (or the pseudogene TRBV3-2) and J is TRBJ1-1; 8 bases agree with TRBD1. The germline V gene encodes CDR1 LGHDT and CDR2 YNNKEL (reference sequence). The CDR3 is made up of 15 amino acids. Unmatched junction bases numbered 4, after V lost 0 bases and J lost 4 bases. CDR3 sequence: CASSQDRTGITEAFF. CDR3 bases: TGTGCCAGCAGCCAAGATCGGACAGGGATCACTGAAGCTTTCTTT.

The V call is TRBV5-1, the J call TRBJ2-5; 9 bases match TRBD2. The CDR3 is 15 residues long. Germline-derived CDR1 and CDR2 are SGHRS and YFSETQ. Trimming took 2 bases from V and 2 from J; bases not matched to a gene: 4. The CDR3 DNA reads as TGCGCCAGCAGCTTCCGGACTAGCGCACAAGAGACCCAGTACTTC. It encodes CASSFRTSAQETQYF.

This chain joins TRBV5-6 and TRBJ1-6, with 9 bases identical to TRBD1. With V trimmed by 0 bases and J by 8 bases, 3 bases remained unmatched. CDR3 size: 15 residues. Germline CDR1 and CDR2: SGHDT and YYEEEE. The CDR3 loop is CASSLEWDRDSPLHF. CDR3 DNA sequence: TGTGCCAGCAGCTTGGAATGGGACAGGGATTCACCCCTCCACTTT. The full variable domain, with the rest looked up from reference TRBV5-6 and TRBJ1-6, is DAGVTQSPTHLIKTRGQQVTLRCSPKSGHDTVSWYQQALGQGPQFIFQYYEEEERQRGNFPDRFSGHQFPNYSSELNVNALLLGDSALYLCASSLEWDRDSPLHFGNGTRLTVT.

The rearrangement links TRBV5-1 to TRBJ2-7; D unclear. The germline V gene encodes CDR1 SGHRS and CDR2 YFSETQ. Trimming cost V 4 bases and J 7 bases, with 15 bases left between them. The CDR3 covers 13 residues. The CDR3: CASSPITVFEQYF. CDR3 DNA: TGCGCCAGCAGCCCTATTACAGTCTTTGAGCAGTACTTC.

The rearrangement links TRBV4-2 to TRBJ1-1; the match to TRBD1 covers 7 bases. The length of the CDR3 is 16 residues. V shed 1 base and J 2 bases; nucleotides not matched to a gene: 7. Germline values: CDR1 LGHNA, CDR2 YNFKEQ. CDR3 nucleotide sequence: TGTGCCAGCAGCCAAGGACAGGGTAGGGTTAACACTGAAGCTTTCTTT. This codes for CASSQGQGRVNTEAFF.

V is TRBV2 and J is TRBJ2-1; TRBD2 might be the D (5 bases). The germline V gene encodes CDR1 SNHLY and CDR2 FYNNEI. The V end was cut by 5 bases, the J end by 9 bases, with 11 bases between. The CDR3 has 12 amino acids. Here the CDR3 DNA reads TGTGCCAGCAGTACTAGTATCAGTGAGCAGTTCTTC. Protein sequence: CASSTSISEQFF.

This clone came up once. The chain has TRBV19 and TRBJ2-7; 8 nucleotides line up with TRBD2. V trimming: 1 base; J trimming: 3 bases; junction bases outside the gene matches: 2. CDR1 and CDR2 from the germline V gene are LNHDA and SQIVND (reference sequence). CDR3 length: 14 residues. CDR3 sequence (DNA): TGTGCCAGTAGTATAGGGACTAGCAGCTACGAGCAGTACTTC. Translating it yields CASSIGTSSYEQYF.

This clone was counted a single time. This chain connects TRBV4-2 to TRBJ1-2; no definite D call. The CDR3 length is 15 residues. Trimming pared 1 base from V and 8 bases from J, leaving 17 bases between. Per the germline V gene, CDR1 is LGHNA and CDR2 is YNFKEQ. The CDR3 sequence: CASSQALGRLGGYTF. CDR3 DNA: TGTGCCAGCAGCCAAGCGTTGGGGAGATTGGGCGGCTACACCTTC.

The V call is TRBV5-1, the J call TRBJ2-1; 12 nucleotides agree with TRBD2. Germline values: CDR1 SGHRS, CDR2 YFSETQ. V was pared by 0 bases and J by 10 bases, with 8 bases of the junction left unmatched. The CDR3 extends over 16 amino acids. The CDR3 DNA reads as TGCGCCAGCAGCTTGGCGGGGGCTAGCGGGAGGGCCGAGCAGTTCTTC. Protein sequence: CASSLAGASGRAEQFF.

V usage is TRBV27 and J usage is TRBJ2-6, with TRBD1 identical over 7 bases. V was clipped by 5 bases and J by 3 bases; unmatched bases: 7. The CDR3 runs to 16 residues. Germline CDR1 and CDR2: MNHEY and SMNVEV (reference sequence). The CDR3 reads CASSPIGQVGANVLTF. The CDR3 region has the DNA TGTGCCAGCAGTCCCATCGGACAGGTTGGGGCCAACGTCCTGACTTTC.

The chain joins TRBV2 to TRBJ1-3; D is undetermined. V was shortened by 7 bases and J by 0 bases, with 16 bases between the two germline ends. The germline V gene has CDR1 SNHLY and CDR2 FYNNEI. The CDR3 runs to 16 residues. CDR3 nucleotide sequence: TGTGCCAGCAAGGGCAGGTCGACGAGCTCTGGAAACACCATATATTTT. The encoded protein is CASKGRSTSSGNTIYF.

The chain joins TRBV3-1 (or the pseudogene TRBV3-2) to TRBJ2-3; D is undetermined. Trimming took 0 bases from V and 7 from J, leaving 5 bases between them. Germline CDR1 LGHDT, CDR2 YNNKEL (reference sequence). CDR3 length equals 12 residues. The CDR3 DNA follows: TGTGCCAGCAGCCAAGATGGGAATACGCAGTATTTT. Its translation: CASSQDGNTQYF.

This rearrangement joins TRBV7-7 to TRBJ2-5, with TRBD1 identical over 10 bases. From germline, CDR1 is SSHAT and CDR2 FNYEAQ (reference sequence). The CDR3 runs to 16 residues. Germline trimming cut 4 bases from V and 4 bases from J; bases unmatched to any gene: 9. The CDR3: CASSSTGGAGLETQYF. Here the CDR3 DNA reads TGTGCCAGCAGCTCGACAGGGGGCGCGGGCCTAGAGACCCAGTACTTC.

V is TRBV5-1 and J is TRBJ1-1; D not certain. The CDR3 covers 14 residues. V lost 4 bases to trimming and J lost 4 bases, with 14 bases between them. Germline lookup yields CDR1 SGHRS and CDR2 YFSETQ. CDR3 loop: CASSNQAQATEAFF. CDR3 sequence (DNA): TGCGCCAGCAGCAACCAAGCCCAGGCCACTGAAGCTTTCTTT.

This rearrangement joins TRBV7-9 to TRBJ2-5; D remains unclear. The CDR3 loop spans 15 amino acids. Trimming shortened V by 1 base and J by 3 bases, and 12 bases separated the two germline ends. The germline V gene has CDR1 SEHNR and CDR2 FQNEAQ (reference sequence). For the CDR3, the DNA is TGTGCCAGCAGCTTAGAAGAGCGTTTCAAAGAGACCCAGTACTTC. Translating gives CASSLEERFKETQYF.